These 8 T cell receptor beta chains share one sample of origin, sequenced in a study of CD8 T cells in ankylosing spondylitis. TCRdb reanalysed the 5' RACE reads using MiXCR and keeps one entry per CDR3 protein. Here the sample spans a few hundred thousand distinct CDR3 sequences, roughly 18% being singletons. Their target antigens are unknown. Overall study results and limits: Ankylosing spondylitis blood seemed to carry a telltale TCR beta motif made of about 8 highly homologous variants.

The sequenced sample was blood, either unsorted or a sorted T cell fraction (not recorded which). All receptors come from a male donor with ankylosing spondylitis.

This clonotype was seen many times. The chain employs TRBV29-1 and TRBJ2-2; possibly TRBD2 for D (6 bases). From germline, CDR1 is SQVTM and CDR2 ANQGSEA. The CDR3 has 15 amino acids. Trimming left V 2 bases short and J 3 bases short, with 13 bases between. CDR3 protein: CSVETAGPDTGELFF. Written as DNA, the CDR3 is TGCAGCGTTGAAACGGCGGGGCCGGACACCGGGGAGCTGTTTTTT.

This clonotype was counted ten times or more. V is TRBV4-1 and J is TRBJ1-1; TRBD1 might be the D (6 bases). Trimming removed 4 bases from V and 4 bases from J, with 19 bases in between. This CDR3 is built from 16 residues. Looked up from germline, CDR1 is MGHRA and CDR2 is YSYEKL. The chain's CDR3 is CASSPQPGAVGTEAFF. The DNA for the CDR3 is TGCGCCAGCAGCCCGCAACCGGGGGCTGTGGGCACTGAAGCTTTCTTT.

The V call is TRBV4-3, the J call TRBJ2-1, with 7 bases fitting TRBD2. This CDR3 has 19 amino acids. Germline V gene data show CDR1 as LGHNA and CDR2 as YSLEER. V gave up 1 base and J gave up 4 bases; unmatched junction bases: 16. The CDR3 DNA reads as TGCGCCAGCAGCCAAGTGGATCCCCAGCTGGCGGGAGTTTACAATGAGCAGTTCTTC. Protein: CASSQVDPQLAGVYNEQFF.

CDR3 in amino acids: CASSVGGTGTEAFF. CDR3 sequence (DNA): TGTGCCAGCAGCGTAGGAGGGACGGGCACTGAAGCTTTCTTT. This rearrangement joins TRBV9 to TRBJ1-1; tentatively, D is TRBD1 (5 bases). Per germline, CDR1 SGDLS and CDR2 YYNGEE. Trimming stripped 0 bases from V and 4 bases from J, with 10 bases between. The CDR3 has 14 residues.

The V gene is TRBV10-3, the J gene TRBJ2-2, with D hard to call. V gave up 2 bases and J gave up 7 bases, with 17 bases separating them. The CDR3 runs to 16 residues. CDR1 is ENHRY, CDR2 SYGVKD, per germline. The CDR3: CAISEGVIKTSGELFF. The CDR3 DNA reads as TGTGCCATCAGTGAGGGGGTAATCAAAACGAGCGGGGAGCTGTTTTTT.

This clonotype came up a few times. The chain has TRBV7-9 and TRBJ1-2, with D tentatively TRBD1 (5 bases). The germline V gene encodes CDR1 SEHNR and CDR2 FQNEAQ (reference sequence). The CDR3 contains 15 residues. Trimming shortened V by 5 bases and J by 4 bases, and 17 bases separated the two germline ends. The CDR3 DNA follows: TGTGCCAGCAGCCCCCCCGGGGGTGTCATCTATGGCTACACCTTC. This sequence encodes CASSPPGGVIYGYTF. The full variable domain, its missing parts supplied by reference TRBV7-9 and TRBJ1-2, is DTGVSQNPRHKITKRGQNVTFRCDPISEHNRLYWYRQTLGQGPEFLTYFQNEAQLEKSRLLSDRFSAERPKGSFSTLEIQRTEQGDSAMYLCASSPPGGVIYGYTFGSGTRLTVV.

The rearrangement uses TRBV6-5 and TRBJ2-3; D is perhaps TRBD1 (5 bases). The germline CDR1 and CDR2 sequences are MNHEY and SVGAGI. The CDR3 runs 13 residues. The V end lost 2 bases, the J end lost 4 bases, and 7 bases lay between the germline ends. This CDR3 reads CASSYPGSDTQYF. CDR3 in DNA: TGTGCCAGCAGTTACCCAGGGTCAGATACGCAGTATTTT.

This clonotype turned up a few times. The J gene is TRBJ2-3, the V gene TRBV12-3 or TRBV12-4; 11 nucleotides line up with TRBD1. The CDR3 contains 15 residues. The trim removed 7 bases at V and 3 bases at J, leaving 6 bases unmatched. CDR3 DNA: TGTGCCAGCATCGACGGACAGGGGGCAACAGATACGCAGTATTTT. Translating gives CASIDGQGATDTQYF.